This TCR beta chain was captured in a study of blood T cell repertoires in COVID-19 (dated by TCRdb to between 2020 and 2021). With respect to the entire study: The collaborator samples originated in the United States, Italy and Spain and spanned the acute and convalescent phases of COVID-19. The repertoires were released in a freely available public database meant as a resource for research on the immune response to SARS-CoV-2. Samples came from the ongoing ImmuneRACE study (first 160 participants) plus 1,254 subjects from 6 global collaborators. Subjects who had been exposed to COVID-19, were actively infected with it, or had recovered from it provided the deeply sampled blood TCRbeta repertoires that made up the dataset. HLA class I and class II types, where available, came from metadata supplied by the sample provider rather than from assay-based typing. A de-identified subject ID, COVID-19 status, age in years and sex were almost always included in the sample metadata. The material from the prospective study consisted of cDNA or gDNA derived from T cells, B-cell-depleted T cells, or PBMCs. General findings and caveats noted by the study authors: Clinical and demographic metadata were provided uncurated, with the amount varying by source and participant.

Concerning this clone itself: This clone's antigen is unknown. No base-level quality is on record; no much larger clone is a single base apart.

The CDR3 sequence holds 17 residues, the cysteine and phenylalanine included. Just the 51-base CDR3 DNA is kept, in frame starting at base 1. From a lookup of the germline V gene (reference sequence), CDR1 and CDR2 are LNHDA and SQIVND. In the prospective study, participants were roughly 18 to 95 years old, resided in about two dozen geographic areas of the United States, and were enrolled through a virtual design. To assign participants to cohorts, the prospective study relied on clinical history that participants themselves reported in a screening survey and a study questionnaire. Exposed participants had been in contact with someone with a PCR-confirmed or clinician-diagnosed COVID-19 case within 2 weeks of study entry. In the prospective study, mobile phlebotomists collected whole blood, serum and a nasopharyngeal or oropharyngeal swab from each participant. Prospective study participants could optionally give additional blood draws and questionnaires over an approximately 2-month period. Prospective study blood samples were shipped either frozen or at room temperature before DNA extraction.

TCRbeta CDR3 regions were amplified from genomic DNA using the immunoSEQ Assay, a bias-controlled multiplex PCR. The paper's data handling went like this. Nucleated cell counts per sample were estimated from amplification of reference gene primers within the assay. Sequence reads were collapsed and filtered to measure the absolute abundance of every unique TCRbeta CDR3 rearrangement. For each sample, productive Simpson clonality was calculated as the square root of Simpson's diversity index over productive rearrangements. TCRdb limited this immuneACCESS table to in-frame rearrangements with V and J called. A share of clones is missing; checked studies link under half to unresolved V genes, and the rest is unexplained. That table is the source of V, J and clone size, and D and trimming were worked out from the DNA. This sample holds 320,000 or so clones; around 85% were observed only once. 1.9% of the sample lies in the top ten.

The receptor was derived from a woman in her twenties or thirties who had been exposed to COVID-19. The V and J segments used are TRBV19 and TRBJ2-2, with TRBD1 identical over 11 junction bases. Sequences were obtained from PBMCs or T cells enriched from blood (not recorded which). The CDR3 has the sequence CAKDRGRGENETGELFF. The bases read TGTGCTAAGGACAGGGGGCGCGGAGAGAATGAGACCGGGGAGCTGTTTTTT.